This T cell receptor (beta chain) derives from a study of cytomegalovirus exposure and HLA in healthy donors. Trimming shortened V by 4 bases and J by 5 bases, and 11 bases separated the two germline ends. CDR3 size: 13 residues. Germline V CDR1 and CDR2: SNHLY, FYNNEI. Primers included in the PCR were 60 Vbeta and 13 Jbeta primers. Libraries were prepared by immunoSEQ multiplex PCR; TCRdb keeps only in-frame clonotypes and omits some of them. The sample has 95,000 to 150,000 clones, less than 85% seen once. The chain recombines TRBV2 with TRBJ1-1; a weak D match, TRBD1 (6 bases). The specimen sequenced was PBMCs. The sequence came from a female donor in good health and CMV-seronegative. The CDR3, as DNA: TGTGCCAGCAGTGCACAGGGTGGGACTGAAGCTTTCTTT. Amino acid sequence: CASSAQGGTEAFF.